The 2 T cell receptor beta chains reported below all come from one sample, sequenced in a study of cytomegalovirus exposure and HLA in healthy donors. 60 Vbeta and 13 Jbeta primers were used in PCR. The repertoire was sequenced with immunoSEQ multiplex PCR; TCRdb's copy has only in-frame clones and lacks some. The data hold 150,000 or so clones, with approximately 85% observed a single time. What was sequenced was PBMCs. The receptors come from a woman younger than 30 in good health and CMV-seronegative.

This chain joins TRBV5-1 and TRBJ2-5; 7 bases map to TRBD1. Unmatched junction bases numbered 5, after V lost 1 base and J lost 5 bases. This CDR3 region has 14 residues. The germline V gene has CDR1 SGHRS and CDR2 YFSETQ. CDR3 nucleotide sequence: TGCGCCAGCAGCTTGATTGGACAGGCGGAGACCCAGTACTTC. Translated, it gives CASSLIGQAETQYF.

This clone was seen more than once but under ten times. The chain joins TRBV7-2 to TRBJ2-3, with TRBD2 matching 10 bases. From germline, CDR1 is SGHTA and CDR2 FQGNSA. J lost 3 bases, V lost 10 bases, and 13 bases had no gene match. The CDR3 sequence is 16 residues long. As DNA, the CDR3 is TGTGCCACCCGAAGCGGGGGGGGAAAGTGGACAGATACGCAGTATTTT. Protein: CATRSGGGKWTDTQYF.